This T cell receptor beta chain emerged from a study of neurological immune-mediated disorders. This clonotype has at least ten counts. Sorted libraries drew on under 1.3 million CD4+ or CD8+ T cells. A single run covered 15-18 subjects with over 190 million TCR-beta sequences. TCRdb passed the 5' RACE reads through MiXCR, listing each CDR3 protein once. The sample holds roughly 44,000 distinct CDR3 sequences, over 6% seen once. This TCR was recovered from a woman between 40 and 55 years old in good health. What was sequenced was CD4+ T cells from blood.

CDR3 coding DNA: TGCGCCAGCAGCTTGTGGCCGGCGGAGCAGTACTTC. Its protein product is CASSLWPAEQYF. This sequence joins TRBV5-1 and TRBJ2-7; D remains ambiguous. The CDR3 length is 12 residues. Trimming cost V 1 base and J 7 bases, with 9 bases left between them. Per the germline V gene, CDR1 is SGHRS and CDR2 is YFSETQ.